The subject of this entry is one T cell receptor beta chain. One end of the junction fails to match germline, which may point to a read error. The data were taken from a study of T cells in Graves' hyperthyroidism and ophthalmopathy. Amplification of TCR beta CDR3 regions was performed using RNA transcripts as template. First-round RT-PCR of the TCR CDR3 relied on the HTBI primer set. MiXCR, applied by TCRdb to the multiplex PCR reads, yields one record per CDR3 protein. The table includes under 350,000 distinct CDR3 sequences, 21% detected once. CDR1 and CDR2 (germline): LGHDT, YNNKEL (reference sequence). This CDR3 is 12 amino acids long.

The V gene is TRBV3-1, the J gene TRBJ1-3; the D is unclear. The source is a woman aged 50 to 60 with Graves' hyperthyroidism. Sequences were obtained from blood. The CDR3 protein is CASSQRGTTIYF. CDR3 nucleotide sequence: TGTGCCAGCAGCCAACGGGGAACCACCATATATTTT.